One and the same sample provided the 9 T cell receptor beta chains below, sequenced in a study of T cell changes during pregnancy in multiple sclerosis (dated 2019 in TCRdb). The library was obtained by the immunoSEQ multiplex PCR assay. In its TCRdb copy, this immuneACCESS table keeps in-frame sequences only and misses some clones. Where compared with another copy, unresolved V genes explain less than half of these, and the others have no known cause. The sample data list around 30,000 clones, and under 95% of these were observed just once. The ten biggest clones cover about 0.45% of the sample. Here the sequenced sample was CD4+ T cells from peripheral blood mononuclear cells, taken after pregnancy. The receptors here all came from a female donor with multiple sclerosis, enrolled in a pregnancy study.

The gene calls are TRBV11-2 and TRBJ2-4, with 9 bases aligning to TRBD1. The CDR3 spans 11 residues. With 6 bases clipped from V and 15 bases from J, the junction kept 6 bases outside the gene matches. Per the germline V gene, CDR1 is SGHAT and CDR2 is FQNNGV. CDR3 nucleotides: TGTGCCAGCAGAGCACAGGGGGCGGCGTACTTC. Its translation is CASRAQGAAYF. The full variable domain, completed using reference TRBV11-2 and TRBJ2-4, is EAGVAQSPRYKIIEKRQSVAFWCNPISGHATLYWYQQILGQGPKLLIQFQNNGVVDDSQLPKDRFSAERLKGVDSTLKIQPAKLEDSAVYLCASRAQGAAYFGAGTRLSVL.

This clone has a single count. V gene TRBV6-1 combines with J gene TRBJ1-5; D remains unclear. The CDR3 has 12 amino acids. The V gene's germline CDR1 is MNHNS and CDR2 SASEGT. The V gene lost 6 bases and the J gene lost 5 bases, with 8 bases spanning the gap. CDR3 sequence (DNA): TGTGCCAGCAGAAGACTTGATCAGCCCCAGCATTTT. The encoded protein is CASRRLDQPQHF.

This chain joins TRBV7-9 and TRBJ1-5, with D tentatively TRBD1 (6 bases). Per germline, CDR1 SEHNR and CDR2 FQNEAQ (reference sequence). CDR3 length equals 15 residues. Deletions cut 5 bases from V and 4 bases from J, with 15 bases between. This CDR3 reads CASSPGDTPNQPQHF. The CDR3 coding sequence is TGTGCCAGCAGCCCAGGGGACACCCCAAATCAGCCCCAGCATTTT. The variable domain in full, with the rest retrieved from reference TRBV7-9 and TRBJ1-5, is DTGVSQNPRHKITKRGQNVTFRCDPISEHNRLYWYRQTLGQGPEFLTYFQNEAQLEKSRLLSDRFSAERPKGSFSTLEIQRTEQGDSAMYLCASSPGDTPNQPQHFGDGTRLSIL.

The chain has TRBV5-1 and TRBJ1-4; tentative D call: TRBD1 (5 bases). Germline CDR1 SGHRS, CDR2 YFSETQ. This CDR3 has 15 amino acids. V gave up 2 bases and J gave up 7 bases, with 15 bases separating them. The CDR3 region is CASSFMGQGGEKLFF. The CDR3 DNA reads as TGCGCCAGCAGCTTTATGGGGCAGGGTGGTGAAAAACTGTTTTTT.

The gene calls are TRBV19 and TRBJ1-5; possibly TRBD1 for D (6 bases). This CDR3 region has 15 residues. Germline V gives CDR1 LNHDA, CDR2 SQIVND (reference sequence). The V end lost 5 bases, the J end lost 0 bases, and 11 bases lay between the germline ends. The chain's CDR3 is CASSSQQGSNQPQHF. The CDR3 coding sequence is TGTGCCAGTAGTTCCCAACAGGGTAGCAATCAGCCCCAGCATTTT. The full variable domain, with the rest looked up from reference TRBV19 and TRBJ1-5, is DGGITQSPKYLFRKEGQNVTLSCEQNLNHDAMYWYRQDPGQGLRLIYYSQIVNDFQKGDIAEGYSVSREKKESFPLTVTSAQKNPTAFYLCASSSQQGSNQPQHFGDGTRLSIL.

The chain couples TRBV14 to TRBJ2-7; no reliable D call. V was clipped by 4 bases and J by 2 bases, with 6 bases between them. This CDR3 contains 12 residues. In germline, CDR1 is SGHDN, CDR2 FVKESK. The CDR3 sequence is CASSRSAYEQYF. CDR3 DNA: TGTGCCAGCAGCCGGTCGGCCTACGAGCAGTACTTC. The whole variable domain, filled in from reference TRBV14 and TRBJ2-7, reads EAGVTQFPSHSVIEKGQTVTLRCDPISGHDNLYWYRRVMGKEIKFLLHFVKESKQDESGMPNNRFLAERTGGTYSTLKVQPAELEDSGVYFCASSRSAYEQYFGPGTRLTVT.

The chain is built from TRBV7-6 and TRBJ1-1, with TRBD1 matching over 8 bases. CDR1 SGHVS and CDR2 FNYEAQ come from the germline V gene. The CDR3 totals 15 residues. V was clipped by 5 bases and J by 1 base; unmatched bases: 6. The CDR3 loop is CASSLLGQGNTEAFF. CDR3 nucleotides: TGTGCCAGCAGCCTTCTCGGACAGGGGAACACTGAAGCTTTCTTT.

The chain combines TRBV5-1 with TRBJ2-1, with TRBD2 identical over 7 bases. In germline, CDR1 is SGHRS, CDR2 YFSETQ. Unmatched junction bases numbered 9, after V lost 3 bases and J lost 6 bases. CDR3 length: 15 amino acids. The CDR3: CASSYTSGLLNEQFF. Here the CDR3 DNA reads TGCGCCAGCAGCTATACATCGGGACTACTCAATGAGCAGTTCTTC.

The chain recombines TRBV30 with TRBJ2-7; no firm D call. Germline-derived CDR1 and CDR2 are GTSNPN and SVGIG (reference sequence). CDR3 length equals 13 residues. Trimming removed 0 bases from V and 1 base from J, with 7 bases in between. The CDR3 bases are TGTGCCTGGAGTGTACATCCATCCTACGAGCAGTACTTC. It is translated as CAWSVHPSYEQYF.